A selection of T cell receptor beta chains follows, all from one sample in a study of blood T cell repertoires in COVID-19. Assay used: immunoSEQ multiplex PCR; TCRdb lists only in-frame clones, some missing. The repertoire holds over 70,000 clones, with about 90% as singletons. The material sequenced was peripheral blood. These receptors came from a man aged 18 to 35 with COVID-19, enrolled during active disease. CDR3s include the opening cysteine and the closing phenylalanine or tryptophan. The order of the fields is CDR3 DNA, CDR3 protein, clone size, D gene, J gene, V gene. A D gene is named only where the DNA matches it firmly. The size entry is marked missing in some rows and otherwise reads once, few, many or a size class.

CDR3nt: TGTGCCAGCAGCCAGTTCCCCGGGACTAGGCCCGACAATGAGCAGTTCTTC; CDR3aa: CASSQFPGTRPDNEQFF; abundance: NA; d_gene: TRBD2; j_gene: TRBJ2-1; v_gene: TRBV14
CDR3nt: TGCGCCAGCAGCACCGGACTAGCTAATGAGCAGTTCTTC; CDR3aa: CASSTGLANEQFF; abundance: NA; d_gene: TRBD2; j_gene: TRBJ2-1; v_gene: TRBV5-1
CDR3nt: TGTGCCAGCAGTTTATACTTCGGCGGGAGAACTTCCTACGAGCAGTACTTC; CDR3aa: CASSLYFGGRTSYEQYF; abundance: NA; d_gene: TRBD2; j_gene: TRBJ2-7; v_gene: TRBV27
CDR3nt: TGCAGCGCCACAGGGGACCACGAGCAGTACTTC; CDR3aa: CSATGDHEQYF; abundance: NA; d_gene: TRBD1; j_gene: TRBJ2-7; v_gene: TRBV29-1
CDR3nt: TGTGCCTGGAGTTGGACTAGCGGGTACGAGCAGTACTTC; CDR3aa: CAWSWTSGYEQYF; abundance: NA; d_gene: TRBD2; j_gene: TRBJ2-7; v_gene: TRBV30
CDR3nt: TGTGCCATCAGAGGCTCCGATGGGACATTGAACACTGAAGCTTTCTTT; CDR3aa: CAIRGSDGTLNTEAFF; abundance: few; d_gene: NA; j_gene: TRBJ1-1; v_gene: TRBV10-3
CDR3nt: TGTGCCAGCAGCTCGAACGGGTACCAAGAGACCCAGTACTTC; CDR3aa: CASSSNGYQETQYF; abundance: NA; d_gene: NA; j_gene: TRBJ2-5; v_gene: TRBV7-8
CDR3nt: TGTGCCAGCAGGGGACAGGGGTCCACCTACGAGCAGTACTTC; CDR3aa: CASRGQGSTYEQYF; abundance: NA; d_gene: TRBD1; j_gene: TRBJ2-7; v_gene: TRBV28
CDR3nt: TGTGCCAGCAGCTTAGGTCGGGAAACTGATCAGCCCCAGCATTTT; CDR3aa: CASSLGRETDQPQHF; abundance: NA; d_gene: NA; j_gene: TRBJ1-5; v_gene: TRBV7-9
CDR3nt: TGCGCCAGCAGGTCAGGGGGCAATGAGCAGTTCTTC; CDR3aa: CASRSGGNEQFF; abundance: NA; d_gene: TRBD1; j_gene: TRBJ2-1; v_gene: TRBV10-2
CDR3nt: TGCAGCGTTTCTCCGGGACTAGCGGGAGTGGGAGATACGCAGTATTTT; CDR3aa: CSVSPGLAGVGDTQYF; abundance: NA; d_gene: TRBD2; j_gene: TRBJ2-3; v_gene: TRBV29-1
CDR3nt: TGTGCCAGCTCAGGCTGGACTGAGAACTATGGCTACACCTTC; CDR3aa: CASSGWTENYGYTF; abundance: few; d_gene: NA; j_gene: TRBJ1-2; v_gene: TRBV18
CDR3nt: TGTGCCAGCACCGGACTAGCGGGAGCCACCGGGGAGCTGTTTTTT; CDR3aa: CASTGLAGATGELFF; abundance: NA; d_gene: TRBD2; j_gene: TRBJ2-2; v_gene: TRBV25-1
CDR3nt: TGTGCCAGCAGCCAACAAGAATACGAGCAGTACTTC; CDR3aa: CASSQQEYEQYF; abundance: NA; d_gene: NA; j_gene: TRBJ2-7; v_gene: TRBV13
CDR3nt: TGTGCCAGCAGTTACTCGACTAGCGGGAGCGACGAGCAGTACTTC; CDR3aa: CASSYSTSGSDEQYF; abundance: NA; d_gene: TRBD2; j_gene: TRBJ2-7; v_gene: TRBV6-2/TRBV6-3
CDR3nt: TGTGCCAGCAGCTCGGGGGGACTGAACACCGGGGAGCTGTTTTTT; CDR3aa: CASSSGGLNTGELFF; abundance: NA; d_gene: TRBD2; j_gene: TRBJ2-2; v_gene: TRBV7-8
CDR3nt: TGTGCCAGCAGCTCACAGGAAAACCAAGAGACCCAGTACTTC; CDR3aa: CASSSQENQETQYF; abundance: NA; d_gene: NA; j_gene: TRBJ2-5; v_gene: TRBV9
CDR3nt: TGTGCCAGCAGTTCTAGCGGGAAACCCTACAATGAGCAGTTCTTC; CDR3aa: CASSSSGKPYNEQFF; abundance: once; d_gene: TRBD2; j_gene: TRBJ2-1; v_gene: TRBV2
CDR3nt: TGTGCCAGCACCTCTCGGAGGGCTGAGCTGTTTTTT; CDR3aa: CASTSRRAELFF; abundance: NA; d_gene: NA; j_gene: TRBJ2-2; v_gene: TRBV28
CDR3nt: TGTGCCAGCTCACCACGGGGGGGCGGAGTAGAGACCCAGTACTTC; CDR3aa: CASSPRGGGVETQYF; abundance: NA; d_gene: NA; j_gene: TRBJ2-5; v_gene: TRBV18
CDR3nt: TGTGCCAGAAGGGAGGGCCAAGGTGAGCAGTTCTTC; CDR3aa: CARREGQGEQFF; abundance: NA; d_gene: TRBD2; j_gene: TRBJ2-1; v_gene: TRBV9
CDR3nt: TGTGCCAGCCAAGCTTTGGGAGGGAGGGATTCACCCCTCCACTTT; CDR3aa: CASQALGGRDSPLHF; abundance: NA; d_gene: NA; j_gene: TRBJ1-6; v_gene: TRBV5-8
CDR3nt: TGTGCCAGCAGCTTAGTCGGAGGAAAGCGACCCGAGCAGTACTTC; CDR3aa: CASSLVGGKRPEQYF; abundance: NA; d_gene: NA; j_gene: TRBJ2-7; v_gene: TRBV7-2
CDR3nt: TGTGCCAGTAGTATGGTGGAGTATAGCAATCAGCCCCAGCATTTT; CDR3aa: CASSMVEYSNQPQHF; abundance: once; d_gene: NA; j_gene: TRBJ1-5; v_gene: TRBV19
CDR3nt: TGCAGCGTTGAGGACGCCAGGGGGCCGAACACTGAAGCTTTCTTT; CDR3aa: CSVEDARGPNTEAFF; abundance: NA; d_gene: TRBD1; j_gene: TRBJ1-1; v_gene: TRBV29-1
CDR3nt: TGCGCCAGCAGCTCGGTCGGGACTAGCAGCTCCTACAATGAGCAGTTCTTC; CDR3aa: CASSSVGTSSSYNEQFF; abundance: NA; d_gene: TRBD2; j_gene: TRBJ2-1; v_gene: TRBV5-1
CDR3nt: TGTGCCAGTAGTATAGGGTTTACAGCTAGCAATCAGCCCCAGCATTTT; CDR3aa: CASSIGFTASNQPQHF; abundance: NA; d_gene: NA; j_gene: TRBJ1-5; v_gene: TRBV19
CDR3nt: TGTGCCAGCGCAATCAGGGATCCAAATGAAAAACTGCTTTTT; CDR3aa: CASAIRDPNEKLLF; abundance: NA; d_gene: NA; j_gene: TRBJ1-4; v_gene: TRBV28
CDR3nt: TGTGCCAGCAGTGGGACAGGGGTCAACTACAATGAGCAGTTCTTC; CDR3aa: CASSGTGVNYNEQFF; abundance: few; d_gene: TRBD1; j_gene: TRBJ2-1; v_gene: TRBV28
CDR3nt: TGTGCCAGCAGCGTATCAGGGACTGGGGCCAACGTCCTGACTTTC; CDR3aa: CASSVSGTGANVLTF; abundance: NA; d_gene: NA; j_gene: TRBJ2-6; v_gene: TRBV9
CDR3nt: TGTGCCAGCAGCGCAACCGCCAGGACGGAGGTCTATGGCTACACCTTC; CDR3aa: CASSATARTEVYGYTF; abundance: NA; d_gene: NA; j_gene: TRBJ1-2; v_gene: TRBV9
CDR3nt: TGCAGCGTTGAGGTTGCGGGAGCCGGGGAGCTGTTTTTT; CDR3aa: CSVEVAGAGELFF; abundance: NA; d_gene: TRBD2; j_gene: TRBJ2-2; v_gene: TRBV29-1
CDR3nt: TGTGCCATCAGTGACCCGGGACTAGCGGGAGTAGAGACCCAGTACTTC; CDR3aa: CAISDPGLAGVETQYF; abundance: NA; d_gene: TRBD2; j_gene: TRBJ2-5; v_gene: TRBV10-3
CDR3nt: TGCGCCAGCAGCTTCCCCGGACTAGCGGGCCGGTACAATGAGCAGTTCTTC; CDR3aa: CASSFPGLAGRYNEQFF; abundance: NA; d_gene: TRBD2; j_gene: TRBJ2-1; v_gene: TRBV5-1
CDR3nt: TGTGCCAGTAGTATACTTCCGGGACAGGTGTTCCGAAGGGGTGAAGCTTTCTTT; CDR3aa: CASSILPGQVFRRGEAFF; abundance: NA; d_gene: TRBD1; j_gene: TRBJ1-1; v_gene: TRBV19
CDR3nt: TGTGCCTACGGGGGAGGCCCCGGCGAGCAGTACTTC; CDR3aa: CAYGGGPGEQYF; abundance: NA; d_gene: NA; j_gene: TRBJ2-7; v_gene: TRBV30
CDR3nt: TGTGCCAGCAGTGGCAAGGGTGGCGGGCCGACCGGGGAGCTGTTTTTT; CDR3aa: CASSGKGGGPTGELFF; abundance: once; d_gene: NA; j_gene: TRBJ2-2; v_gene: TRBV28